Described below is a single T cell receptor (beta chain) sequence and its context. The antigen is not known. Other DNA sequences in the same sample also yield this CDR3. This sample was taken from a study of shared clonotypes between healthy human individuals. Study information: A donor's plate count was three for CD4 naive and three for CD4 memory; CD8 naive had two and CD8 memory one. Broader study findings: Shared clonotypes across all four donors exceeded non-shared ones in generation probability. The authors expected sequencing depth to affect clonotype sharing among donors.

This CDR3 is built from 12 residues. V was trimmed by 2 bases and J by 3 bases, leaving 3 bases between them. The germline V gene encodes CDR1 SGHTA and CDR2 FQGNSA. Caucasian adults living in Nashville, Tennessee, provided all samples. Some clones are missing from TCRdb's copy, which holds only in-frame ones; the method was immunoSEQ multiplex PCR. This table has some 1.5 million clones, around 95% appearing once. Source material: naive CD4+ T cells sorted from blood. Documented subset: CD45RA+ positively selected. The clonotype originates from a man younger than 45 in good health. This sequence joins TRBV7-2 and TRBJ2-3; the D is unclear. For the CDR3, the DNA is TGTGCCAGCAGCTTAAGAACAGATACGCAGTATTTT. Translating gives CASSLRTDTQYF.